This TCR beta chain was profiled in a study of blood T cell repertoires in COVID-19. Whole-study context: Acute-phase and convalescent COVID-19 samples originated in the United States, Italy and Spain. The cDNA or gDNA used as material had been derived from T cells, B-cell-depleted T cells, or PBMCs.

The CDR3 runs to 15 residues. Germline V gives CDR1 MNHEY, CDR2 SMNVEV (reference sequence). V was shortened by 3 bases and J by 1 base, with 12 bases between the two germline ends. Under the authors' procedure: Reference gene primer amplification yielded estimated nucleated cell counts. Produced via immunoSEQ multiplex PCR; TCRdb's table is partial and in-frame only. Clone size and V and J calls were adopted from that table, with D and trimming inferred from the DNA. The data show some 240,000 clones, over 70% seen once. The clonotype originates from a woman in her 70s with acute or convalescent COVID-19. The chain couples TRBV27 to TRBJ2-5; perhaps TRBD1 as D (5 bases). Specimen: peripheral blood. In nucleotides, the CDR3 is TGTGCCAGCAGTTTTTTAGGGGCATCCCAAGAGACCCAGTACTTC. It yields the protein CASSFLGASQETQYF.